This TCR beta chain is from a study of blood T cell repertoires in COVID-19. Turning to the study itself: Acute and convalescent COVID-19 specimens originated in the United States, Italy and Spain. From T cells, B-cell-depleted T cells, or PBMCs came the material, which was cDNA or gDNA.

As processed by the authors: Amplification of reference gene primers was used by the study to estimate nucleated cell counts. Method: immunoSEQ multiplex PCR; TCRdb's copy keeps in-frame clones and lacks some. V and J calls and clone size come straight from that table; D and trimming were deduced from the DNA. The data contain around 260,000 clones, around 86% of them seen just once; the ten biggest clones take up 3.6%. Germline V lookup: CDR1 SEHNR, CDR2 FQNEAQ (reference sequence). The junction had 19 bases not matched to a gene; V was cut back by 5 bases and J by 7 bases. This CDR3 comprises 18 residues.

The chain carries TRBV7-9 and TRBJ2-1; 8 bases map to TRBD2. The sequenced sample was peripheral blood. The TCR was taken from a man between 18 and 35 years old with active or convalescent COVID-19. The CDR3 reads CASSPNPARWSGGNEQFF. The CDR3 DNA follows: TGTGCCAGCAGCCCGAACCCCGCTAGGTGGTCGGGAGGGAATGAGCAGTTCTTC. The entire variable domain, with the rest obtained from reference TRBV7-9 and TRBJ2-1, is as follows: DTGVSQNPRHKITKRGQNVTFRCDPISEHNRLYWYRQTLGQGPEFLTYFQNEAQLEKSRLLSDRFSAERPKGSFSTLEIQRTEQGDSAMYLCASSPNPARWSGGNEQFFGPGTRLTVL.